Shown below are 21 T cell receptor beta chains from a single sample sequenced in a study of technical replicates of blood from a handful of donors. Sequencing used immunoSEQ multiplex PCR; TCRdb keeps in-frame clones, though not all of them. This table holds just over 70,000 clones, roughly 94% found once. Sequenced input: T cells isolated from PBMCs. These receptors all come from a human donor in good health.

The chain employs TRBV7-9 and TRBJ1-5; unclear D gene. Germline CDR1 is SEHNR and CDR2 is FQNEAQ (reference sequence). The CDR3 extends over 12 amino acids. V shed 1 base and J shed 6 bases, with 4 bases lying between them. CDR3 DNA: TGTGCCAGCAGCTTAGGGCCTCAGCCCCAGCATTTT. Its translation is CASSLGPQPQHF.

The J gene is TRBJ2-1, the V gene TRBV6-5, with D uncertain. Looked up from germline, CDR1 is MNHEY and CDR2 is SVGAGI. V was trimmed by 8 bases and J by 4 bases, leaving 12 bases between them. The CDR3 loop spans 13 amino acids. The CDR3 here is CASSTGFYNEQFF. The CDR3 DNA is TGTGCCAGCTCTACGGGTTTTTACAATGAGCAGTTCTTC.

This chain uses TRBV9 with TRBJ2-7; 8 bases match TRBD2. CDR1 SGDLS and CDR2 YYNGEE come from the germline V gene. The CDR3 length is 14 residues. The V and J ends lost 3 bases and 3 bases, in that order; junction bases with no gene match: 5. CDR3 nucleotide sequence: TGTGCCAGCAGCGCGGGTAGCGGGAACTACGAGCAGTACTTC. It yields the protein CASSAGSGNYEQYF.

The chain carries TRBV5-1 and TRBJ2-4, with 10 bases identical to TRBD2. V was pared by 0 bases and J by 0 bases, with 0 bases of the junction left unmatched. This CDR3 is 16 amino acids long. Germline lookup yields CDR1 SGHRS and CDR2 YFSETQ. CDR3 protein: CASSLGLAGAKNIQYF. CDR3 nucleotides: TGCGCCAGCAGCTTGGGACTAGCGGGAGCCAAAAACATTCAGTACTTC.

J is TRBJ2-5 and V is TRBV7-3; D perhaps matches TRBD1 (5 bases). Trimming shortened V by 2 bases and J by 5 bases, and 15 bases separated the two germline ends. The CDR3 is made up of 15 amino acids. In germline, CDR1 is SGHTA, CDR2 FQGTGA. CDR3 protein: CASSLVVGPSETQYF. DNA of the CDR3: TGTGCCAGCAGCTTAGTTGTGGGGCCCAGCGAGACCCAGTACTTC.

The gene calls are TRBV27 and TRBJ2-7, with TRBD1 matching 10 bases. CDR1 and CDR2 from the germline V gene are MNHEY and SMNVEV (reference sequence). J was trimmed by 3 bases and V by 3 bases; bases with no gene match: 5. This CDR3 comprises 15 residues. The chain's CDR3 is CASSLLGTGDYEQYF. CDR3 DNA sequence: TGTGCCAGCAGTTTGCTAGGGACAGGGGACTACGAGCAGTACTTC.

This rearrangement joins TRBV28 to TRBJ1-4; the D gene is possibly TRBD1 (5 bases). The ends were cut back, 5 bases at V and 1 base at J, with 8 bases in the middle. The germline V gene encodes CDR1 MDHEN and CDR2 SYDVKM. This CDR3 has 14 amino acids. The CDR3 protein is CASSLTGTNEKLFF. DNA of the CDR3: TGTGCCAGCAGTCTTACAGGAACTAATGAAAAACTGTTTTTT.

CDR3 bases: TGTGCCAGCAGCTTAGCGAATACTAGGAGCGGGTCAGGCACAGATACGCAGTATTTT. As protein: CASSLANTRSGSGTDTQYF. J is TRBJ2-3 and V is TRBV7-2; TRBD2 is a possible D gene (6 bases). V was shortened by 0 bases and J by 1 base, with 20 bases between the two germline ends. The CDR3 length is 19 residues. The germline V gene has CDR1 SGHTA and CDR2 FQGNSA.

On this clone: Within the sample, other DNA sequences also encode this same CDR3. The V gene is TRBV9, the J gene TRBJ2-7, with TRBD2 as a possible D gene (6 bases). There are 13 residues in the CDR3. The germline V gene has CDR1 SGDLS and CDR2 YYNGEE. The germline V and J ends were trimmed by 2 bases and 6 bases, with 12 bases remaining between them. The CDR3 region is CASSVPGGSEQYF. CDR3 DNA sequence: TGTGCCAGCAGCGTCCCAGGAGGGTCCGAGCAGTACTTC. The full variable domain, completed using reference TRBV9 and TRBJ2-7, is DSGVTQTPKHLITATGQRVTLRCSPRSGDLSVYWYQQSLDQGLQFLIQYYNGEERAKGNILERFSAQQFPDLHSELNLSSLELGDSALYFCASSVPGGSEQYFGPGTRLTVT.

The CDR3 DNA reads TGTGCCAGCAGCTTAGGACTGCCAAACAATGAGCAGTTCTTC. Its protein product is CASSLGLPNNEQFF. The genes are TRBV7-8 and TRBJ2-1; D not certain. The CDR3 totals 14 residues. V was cut by 1 base and J by 5 bases, with 9 bases left in between. The germline V gene encodes CDR1 SGHVS and CDR2 FQNEAQ.

The chain combines TRBV19 with TRBJ1-2; TRBD1 matches at 8 bases. This CDR3 is built from 16 residues. Germline CDR1 and CDR2: LNHDA and SQIVND (reference sequence). The ends lost 6 bases at V and 4 bases at J; junction bases unmatched: 13. The CDR3, as DNA: TGTGCCAGTAGCTCAACAATCGGACAGGGTTTCTATGGCTACACCTTC. Amino acids: CASSSTIGQGFYGYTF.

J is TRBJ2-1 and V is TRBV11-3; the match to TRBD1 covers 8 bases. J lost 4 bases, V lost 1 base, and 3 bases had no gene match. CDR1 and CDR2 (germline): SGHNT, YENEEA. This CDR3 region has 15 residues. The DNA for the CDR3 is TGTGCCAGCAGCTTAGGGGGGGACAGGTACAATGAGCAGTTCTTC. Translating gives CASSLGGDRYNEQFF.

The chain links TRBV7-2 to TRBJ2-1; D possibly corresponds to TRBD2 (5 bases). Trimming pared 3 bases from V and 0 bases from J, leaving 12 bases between. This CDR3 has 16 residues. Germline lookup yields CDR1 SGHTA and CDR2 FQGNSA. The CDR3 region has the DNA TGTGCCAGCAGCTTTAGCGCCCTAAGCTCCTACAATGAGCAGTTCTTC. This gives the protein CASSFSALSSYNEQFF.

This sequence joins TRBV9 and TRBJ1-1; D is possibly TRBD1 (5 bases). Germline V CDR1 and CDR2: SGDLS, YYNGEE. Trimming cost V 3 bases and J 1 base, with 13 bases left between them. The length of the CDR3 is 15 residues. CDR3 coding DNA: TGTGCCAGCAGCGAGGGGCGGTGGGGGAACACTGAAGCTTTCTTT. This encodes CASSEGRWGNTEAFF.

This chain uses TRBV2 with TRBJ1-1, with TRBD1 as a possible D gene (6 bases). The CDR3 totals 14 residues. Trimming cost V 2 bases and J 1 base, with 8 bases left between them. Looked up from germline, CDR1 is SNHLY and CDR2 is FYNNEI. The DNA of the CDR3 is TGTGCCAGCAGTGAATCACAGGGGAACACTGAAGCTTTCTTT. It translates to CASSESQGNTEAFF. Full variable domain (missing parts from reference TRBV2 and TRBJ1-1): EPEVTQTPSHQVTQMGQEVILRCVPISNHLYFYWYRQILGQKVEFLVSFYNNEISEKSEIFDDQFSVERPDGSNFTLKIRSTKLEDSAMYFCASSESQGNTEAFFGQGTRLTVV.

The chain couples TRBV5-1 to TRBJ2-5; a possible D gene is TRBD2 (6 bases). The CDR3 spans 14 residues. From germline, CDR1 is SGHRS and CDR2 YFSETQ. Trimming took off 4 bases at V and 4 bases at J, with 14 bases between the two ends. Here the CDR3 DNA reads TGCGCCAGCAGCCTTCGGAGGGCCGCAGAGACCCAGTACTTC. Residues: CASSLRRAAETQYF. Full variable domain (missing parts from reference TRBV5-1 and TRBJ2-5): KAGVTQTPRYLIKTRGQQVTLSCSPISGHRSVSWYQQTPGQGLQFLFEYFSETQRNKGNFPGRFSGRQFSNSRSEMNVSTLELGDSALYLCASSLRRAAETQYFGPGTRLLVL.

This chain links TRBV4-1 with TRBJ1-1, with D uncertain. CDR3 length: 13 residues. The germline CDR1 and CDR2 sequences are MGHRA and YSYEKL. The ends were cut back, 7 bases at V and 2 bases at J, with 11 bases in the middle. CDR3 sequence: CASNEPGNTEAFF. DNA of the CDR3: TGCGCCAGCAATGAGCCGGGAAACACTGAAGCTTTCTTT.

This chain joins TRBV28 and TRBJ2-1; 8 bases align to TRBD2. J gave up 4 bases and V 5 bases, and 10 bases lay outside the gene matches. Germline values: CDR1 MDHEN, CDR2 SYDVKM. This CDR3 region has 16 residues. The CDR3 reads CASSQEREKLYNEQFF. In DNA form, the CDR3 reads TGTGCCAGCAGTCAGGAGCGGGAGAAGCTATACAATGAGCAGTTCTTC.

The gene calls are TRBV27 and TRBJ2-7, with D unresolved. The CDR3 sequence is 11 residues long. The V gene's germline CDR1 is MNHEY and CDR2 SMNVEV (reference sequence). Between the trimmed V and J ends, which lost 8 bases and 3 bases, there was a span of 8 bases. The chain's CDR3 is CASRAHYEQYF. The CDR3 region has the DNA TGTGCCAGCCGCGCCCACTACGAGCAGTACTTC.

The V and J genes are TRBV7-9 and TRBJ1-4; D gene uncertain. V gave up 1 base and J gave up 8 bases, with 11 bases separating them. Germline CDR1 is SEHNR and CDR2 is FQNEAQ (reference sequence). The CDR3 is 14 residues long. As DNA, the CDR3 is TGTGCCAGCAGCTTAGACACCACGATCGAAAAACTGTTTTTT. This sequence encodes CASSLDTTIEKLFF.

DNA of the CDR3: TGCGCCAGCAGCCAACGGGACATATCCTACGAGCAGTACTTC. Amino acid sequence: CASSQRDISYEQYF. V gene TRBV4-1 combines with J gene TRBJ2-7, with D perhaps TRBD1 (6 bases). The V gene lost 2 bases and the J gene lost 1 base, with 9 bases spanning the gap. Germline lookup yields CDR1 MGHRA and CDR2 YSYEKL. The CDR3 contains 14 residues.